These 32 T cell receptor beta chains were sequenced from one sample in a study of blood T cell repertoires in COVID-19. Clones were read by immunoSEQ multiplex PCR, and TCRdb kept only the in-frame ones, dropping some. The sample carries 130,000 to 150,000 clones, less than 90% recorded once. The sequencing input was peripheral blood. These receptors were obtained from a human donor in a cohort sampled during active COVID-19.

The chain has TRBV28 and TRBJ2-7; D is undetermined. The CDR3 length is 11 residues. Trimming stripped 5 bases from V and 4 bases from J, with 6 bases between. Germline values: CDR1 MDHEN, CDR2 SYDVKM. The CDR3 loop reads CASSTGYEQYF. Here the CDR3 DNA reads TGTGCCAGCAGTACGGGTTACGAGCAGTACTTC.

CDR3 sequence: CASSTRQGARHGYTF. CDR3 nucleotide sequence: TGTGCCAGCAGTACACGACAGGGGGCAAGACATGGCTACACCTTC. V gene TRBV27 combines with J gene TRBJ1-2; 10 bases align to TRBD1. Germline assignment: CDR1 MNHEY and CDR2 SMNVEV (reference sequence). After removal of 5 bases from V and 6 bases from J, the junction contained 9 bases not matched to a gene. There are 15 residues in the CDR3.

The chain combines TRBV2 with TRBJ1-2, with 7 bases identical to TRBD1. The germline V gene encodes CDR1 SNHLY and CDR2 FYNNEI. The junction had 9 bases not matched to a gene; V was cut back by 3 bases and J by 8 bases. This CDR3 spans 14 amino acids. For the CDR3, the DNA is TGTGCCAGCAGTGATAGGCAGGGGGGCCGGGGCTACACCTTC. It translates to CASSDRQGGRGYTF.

The chain recombines TRBV9 with TRBJ2-1; 8 bases map to TRBD2. V was pared by 3 bases and J by 3 bases, with 5 bases of the junction left unmatched. CDR1 and CDR2 from the germline V gene are SGDLS and YYNGEE. This CDR3 region has 15 residues. The CDR3 DNA reads TGTGCCAGCAGCGATGGCGGGGGGTTCTACAATGAGCAGTTCTTC. It is translated as CASSDGGGFYNEQFF.

V and J are TRBV2 and TRBJ1-3, with no clear D. This CDR3 has 14 residues. The germline CDR1 and CDR2 sequences are SNHLY and FYNNEI. V lost 6 bases, J lost 0 bases, and 9 bases lay in between. CDR3 amino acids: CASSPEASGNTIYF. The DNA of the CDR3 is TGTGCCAGCAGCCCCGAAGCCTCTGGAAACACCATATATTTT.

This chain connects TRBV28 to TRBJ1-2, with D uncertain. Between the trimmed V and J ends, which lost 1 base and 8 bases, there was a span of 11 bases. This CDR3 region has 13 residues. The germline gives CDR1 MDHEN, CDR2 SYDVKM. CDR3 nucleotide sequence: TGTGCCAGCAGTTTATCCACCGGGAGGGGCTACACCTTC. Encoded protein: CASSLSTGRGYTF.

This rearrangement joins TRBV11-2 to TRBJ1-1; TRBD1 matches 7 bases. Trimming removed 7 bases from V and 6 bases from J; junction bases left unmatched: 11. Germline lookup yields CDR1 SGHAT and CDR2 FQNNGV. This CDR3 spans 14 amino acids. The CDR3 bases are TGTGCCAGCACCAGGGGGGAGGACAGACCTGAAGCTTTCTTT. As protein: CASTRGEDRPEAFF.

The CDR3 sequence: CATSARDRVQFF. Here the CDR3 DNA reads TGTGCCACCAGTGCCCGAGACAGGGTGCAGTTCTTC. The genes are TRBV24-1 and TRBJ2-1; 7 bases line up with TRBD1. The CDR3 is made up of 12 amino acids. CDR1 is KGHDR and CDR2 is SFDVKD in the germline V gene. V dropped 5 bases and J dropped 12; count of bases not matched to a gene: 6.

The gene calls are TRBV4-1 and TRBJ1-3; possibly TRBD1 for D (5 bases). The CDR3 sequence is 16 residues long. CDR1 is MGHRA, CDR2 YSYEKL, per germline. The ends were cut back, 3 bases at V and 2 bases at J, with 14 bases in the middle. In nucleotides, the CDR3 is TGCGCCAGCAGCCAGGCTGGTCAGGGCCCTGGAAACACCATATATTTT. Translated, it gives CASSQAGQGPGNTIYF.

The chain joins TRBV29-1 to TRBJ2-7; D gene ambiguous. CDR1 and CDR2 (germline): SQVTM, ANQGSEA. The CDR3 spans 11 residues. V was trimmed by 3 bases and J by 4 bases, leaving 7 bases between them. The CDR3 spells CSVDHGYEQYF. In DNA, the CDR3 is TGCAGCGTTGACCACGGGTACGAGCAGTACTTC.

This chain joins TRBV23-1 and TRBJ1-2, with D unclear. TRBV23-1 is an open reading frame, and its role is uncertain. The CDR3 is 15 residues long. Trimming cost V 0 bases and J 8 bases, with 16 bases left between them. The CDR3 coding sequence is TGCGCCAGCAGTCAATCGTGGAGGGATCGTAAGGGCTACACCTTC. Protein sequence: CASSQSWRDRKGYTF.

The chain is built from TRBV6-5 and TRBJ2-3; possible D gene TRBD2, 7 bases. The CDR3 runs 14 residues. Trimming took 4 bases from V and 5 from J, leaving 13 bases between them. Germline CDR1 and CDR2: MNHEY and SVGAGI. CDR3 nucleotides: TGTGCCAGCAGTTGGAGGGGGGGCCAAGATACGCAGTATTTT. Its protein is CASSWRGGQDTQYF.

V gene TRBV7-8 combines with J gene TRBJ2-1; 8 bases agree with TRBD1. Germline CDR1 SGHVS, CDR2 FQNEAQ. CDR3 length: 13 residues. Trimming at V came to 1 base and at J to 9 bases, leaving 2 bases not matched to a gene. The CDR3 loop is CASSLVQGGEQFF. CDR3 DNA sequence: TGTGCCAGCAGCTTAGTACAGGGGGGTGAGCAGTTCTTC.

The chain uses TRBV19 and TRBJ1-3; D remains ambiguous. The V gene lost 7 bases and the J gene lost 4 bases, with 14 bases spanning the gap. The CDR3 has 14 residues. CDR1 is LNHDA, CDR2 SQIVND, per germline (reference sequence). The CDR3 region is CASTSRQMGNTIYF. The CDR3 nucleotides read TGTGCCAGTACCTCCCGCCAGATGGGAAACACCATATATTTT.

CDR3 sequence: CASSPSHRKETQYF. Here the CDR3 DNA reads TGTGCCAGCTCCCCTTCTCACAGGAAAGAGACCCAGTACTTC. The genes are TRBV18 and TRBJ2-5, with D possibly being TRBD1 (5 bases). The CDR3 consists of 14 residues. V lost 6 bases and J 3 bases, leaving 14 bases between the germline ends. Germline V gene sequence: CDR1 KGHSH, CDR2 LQKENI.

The J gene is TRBJ2-3, the V gene TRBV7-2, with D hard to call. V was cut by 1 base and J by 1 base, with 6 bases left in between. Germline CDR1 reads SGHTA; CDR2 reads FQGNSA. The CDR3 contains 14 residues. This CDR3 reads CASSLVSRTDTQYF. CDR3 nucleotide sequence: TGTGCCAGCAGCTTAGTTAGCCGCACAGATACGCAGTATTTT.

V is TRBV6-2 or TRBV6-3 and J is TRBJ1-2, with D unclear. CDR3 length: 12 residues. The germline V and J ends were trimmed by 2 bases and 7 bases, with 8 bases remaining between them. The V gene's germline CDR1 is MNHEY and CDR2 SVGEGT. CDR3 nucleotides: TGTGCCAGCAGTTACGAGGGCTTTGGCTACACCTTC. Amino acid sequence: CASSYEGFGYTF.

This chain links TRBV11-3 with TRBJ1-4; a possible D gene is TRBD1 (6 bases). CDR3 size: 15 residues. Trimming shortened V by 5 bases and J by 2 bases, and 12 bases separated the two germline ends. Germline CDR1 SGHNT, CDR2 YENEEA. Written as DNA, the CDR3 is TGTGCCAGCAGCCCAACAGGGAATACTAATGAAAAACTGTTTTTT. It translates to CASSPTGNTNEKLFF.

V usage is TRBV5-1 and J usage is TRBJ1-1; D perhaps matches TRBD1 (6 bases). Germline CDR1 is SGHRS and CDR2 is YFSETQ. CDR3 length: 15 amino acids. V dropped 0 bases and J dropped 5 bases, with 14 bases sitting between them. The CDR3 coding sequence is TGCGCCAGCAGCTTGGATGGGGGGGCTTGGACTGAAGCTTTCTTT. Amino acids: CASSLDGGAWTEAFF. Drawing the rest from reference TRBV5-1 and TRBJ1-1, the complete variable domain is KAGVTQTPRYLIKTRGQQVTLSCSPISGHRSVSWYQQTPGQGLQFLFEYFSETQRNKGNFPGRFSGRQFSNSRSEMNVSTLELGDSALYLCASSLDGGAWTEAFFGQGTRLTVV.

V and J are TRBV29-1 and TRBJ2-2; TRBD1 agrees at 8 bases. Germline CDR1 SQVTM, CDR2 ANQGSEA. The length of the CDR3 is 14 residues. V lost 6 bases, J lost 0 bases, and 3 bases stayed unmatched. In nucleotides, the CDR3 is TGCAGCGTATTACAGGGGGCGAACACCGGGGAGCTGTTTTTT. Residues: CSVLQGANTGELFF.

A single count supports this clone. The CDR3 loop is CASSPGTYRYGYTF. The CDR3 coding sequence is TGTGCCAGCAGCCCAGGGACTTACCGCTATGGCTACACCTTC. The rearrangement uses TRBV7-2 and TRBJ1-2; possible D gene TRBD1, 5 bases. V lost 5 bases and J lost 4, with 14 bases in between. The length of the CDR3 is 14 residues. From germline, CDR1 is SGHTA and CDR2 FQGNSA.

The V gene is TRBV3-1 (or the pseudogene TRBV3-2), the J gene TRBJ1-1; 7 positions agree with TRBD1. The CDR3 has 16 residues. Germline V gene lookup returns CDR1 LGHDT and CDR2 YNNKEL (reference sequence). V lost 3 bases, J lost 5 bases, and 12 bases stayed unmatched. DNA for the CDR3: TGTGCCAGCAGCCAGGCAGGGGTAGGGGGCCGAACTGAAGCTTTCTTT. Its protein is CASSQAGVGGRTEAFF.

The chain recombines TRBV9 with TRBJ2-5; maybe TRBD2 (7 bases). The CDR3 sequence is 14 residues long. Germline V lookup: CDR1 SGDLS, CDR2 YYNGEE. Trimming stripped 4 bases from V and 3 bases from J, with 13 bases between. CDR3 protein: CASSTRGGEETQYF. CDR3 nucleotide sequence: TGTGCCAGCAGCACCCGCGGGGGCGAAGAGACCCAGTACTTC.

CDR3 sequence reads: CASSTRGQGGTGELFF. CDR3 nucleotide sequence: TGCGCCAGCAGCACCCGAGGACAGGGTGGCACCGGGGAGCTGTTTTTT. This rearrangement joins TRBV5-1 to TRBJ2-2, with 8 positions matching TRBD1. J was trimmed by 4 bases and V by 4 bases; bases with no gene match: 9. The length of the CDR3 is 16 residues. Germline V gene lookup returns CDR1 SGHRS and CDR2 YFSETQ.

V and J are TRBV28 and TRBJ2-5, with 7 bases aligning to TRBD1. Germline-derived CDR1 and CDR2 are MDHEN and SYDVKM. Trimming removed 4 bases from V and 4 bases from J; junction bases left unmatched: 3. The CDR3 length is 13 residues. The CDR3 bases are TGTGCCAGCAGTTCCCGGGACAGAGAGACCCAGTACTTC. It translates to CASSSRDRETQYF.

The chain is built from TRBV7-2 and TRBJ2-1; possible D gene TRBD1, 5 bases. This CDR3 region has 13 residues. Germline-derived CDR1 and CDR2 are SGHTA and FQGNSA. Trimming took 4 bases from V and 8 from J, leaving 12 bases between them. CDR3 sequence reads: CASSSRVGDEQFF. As DNA, the CDR3 is TGTGCCAGCAGCTCCAGGGTTGGGGATGAGCAGTTCTTC.

The chain recombines TRBV18 with TRBJ1-4; D gene ambiguous. The CDR3 totals 15 residues. Trimming shortened V by 0 bases and J by 4 bases, and 9 bases separated the two germline ends. Germline V gene data show CDR1 as KGHSH and CDR2 as LQKENI. CDR3 nucleotide sequence: TGTGCCAGCTCACCACCGAGTGGTTATAATGAAAAACTGTTTTTT. This sequence encodes CASSPPSGYNEKLFF.

The chain employs TRBV12-3 or TRBV12-4 and TRBJ2-5; tentatively, D is TRBD1 (6 bases). CDR3 length: 13 residues. The V end lost 5 bases, the J end lost 2 bases, and 9 bases lay between the germline ends. CDR3 region: CASSPRGQETQYF. The CDR3 DNA follows: TGTGCCAGCAGTCCCAGGGGACAAGAGACCCAGTACTTC.

The chain recombines TRBV28 with TRBJ1-4, with 10 bases that match TRBD1. Trimming cost V 8 bases and J 8 bases; bases outside gene matches: 11. This CDR3 comprises 15 residues. CDR1 is MDHEN and CDR2 is SYDVKM in the germline V gene. The DNA for the CDR3 is TGTGCCAGCCGTGCCGGGGACAGGGGTTTGGAAAAACTGTTTTTT. Residues: CASRAGDRGLEKLFF.

The chain has TRBV7-6 and TRBJ1-1, with TRBD1 as a possible D gene (5 bases). In germline, CDR1 is SGHVS, CDR2 FNYEAQ. V was trimmed by 1 base and J by 4 bases, leaving 10 bases between them. The CDR3 extends over 14 amino acids. CDR3 nucleotides: TGTGCCAGCAGCTTAGGAGTCCAGGGCACTGAAGCTTTCTTT. It codes for CASSLGVQGTEAFF.

V is TRBV7-8 and J is TRBJ1-2, with 7 bases aligning to TRBD1. Looked up from germline, CDR1 is SGHVS and CDR2 is FQNEAQ. This CDR3 is 13 amino acids long. V gave up 6 bases and J gave up 6 bases; unmatched junction bases: 7. CDR3 bases: TGTGCCAGCAGTACCACAGGGGCCAATGGCTACACCTTC. Its translation: CASSTTGANGYTF.

The DNA for the CDR3 is TGTGCCACCAGCAGATCGGGCTTTGGCGGGGGTGGGGATACGCAGTATTTT. It yields the protein CATSRSGFGGGGDTQYF. The chain uses TRBV15 and TRBJ2-3; 7 bases map to TRBD2. J gave up 6 bases and V 2 bases, and 14 bases lay outside the gene matches. CDR1 is LNHNV, CDR2 YYDKDF, per germline (reference sequence). The CDR3 is made up of 17 amino acids.